This TCR beta chain was captured in a study of T cell responses to AZD1222 COVID-19 vaccine. Overall study results and limits: None of the repertoires were sampled until the peak T cell response had passed. Among AZD1222 vaccinees, only six were seropositive at baseline. CD4 TCRs linked to vaccination spanned spike, dominating at 160-218 and 743-854. White British people made up most donors, females outnumbered males, and clonal diversity was possibly underestimated.

As for this clone: Its antigen is currently unknown.

Libraries were prepared by immunoSEQ multiplex PCR; TCRdb keeps only in-frame clonotypes and omits some of them. The sample contains 100,000 to 150,000 clones, about 89% of which appear only once. This TCR came from an adult in good health. Material: peripheral blood, obtained on day 0 of AZD1222 vaccination.

In nucleotides, the CDR3 is TGTGCCAGCAGCTTGGGCGGTGGCAGGGGGCACGAGCAGTACTTC. Protein: CASSLGGGRGHEQYF. This chain uses TRBV5-5 with TRBJ2-7; 8 nucleotides match TRBD1. V shed 0 bases and J 5 bases; nucleotides not matched to a gene: 7. The CDR3 extends over 15 amino acids. Germline V CDR1 and CDR2: SGHKS, YYEKEE (reference sequence).